This TCR beta chain derives from a study of T cell responses to AZD1222 COVID-19 vaccine listed by TCRdb under 2021. In the study overall: TCR sequencing was performed for some 250 trial participants, of whom about 200 were given two doses of AZD1222 and some 26 were given two doses of MenACWY control vaccine. Enrollment into the trials was organized by age into subgroups of 18-55, 56-69 and 70-plus years, and those subgroups contained roughly 140, 27 and 60 TCR-sequenced participants, respectively. Study-level results and caveats: Only five to seven AZD1222 recipients were SARS-CoV-2 seropositive at baseline, limiting conclusions about previously exposed vaccinees. Most participants were white British and females outnumbered males, and the authors suggested that clonal diversity may have been underestimated. Epitopes outside the regions mutated in the B.1.351 and B.1.1.7 variants were reportedly recognized by nearly half of the unique spike-specific TCRs. The 56-69-year group was small, and its depth increase did not reach significance, likely because of low power. Because no samples from the day 14 peak response were available, repertoires could be characterized only after the peak T cell response. Vaccine-associated CD4 TCRs spanned the whole spike protein, with dominant responses in regions 160-218 and 743-854. Spike-specific TCR breadth and depth rose significantly after two AZD1222 doses compared with day 0 and with MenACWY recipients.

The CDR3 numbers 15 residues from cysteine through phenylalanine. Solely the CDR3 DNA is kept, with 45 bases framed from the first base. The germline V end is reduced by 6 bases and the J end by 10 bases; junction bases left unmatched: 15. Looking up the germline V gene (reference sequence) yields CDR1 SEHNR and CDR2 FQNEAQ. As concerns this clone: Its recognized antigen is unknown. Per-base quality was not reported, and no clone a single base away is much larger than it.

The CDR3 regions of human TCRbeta chains were analyzed by immunosequencing. For the original study's pipeline: Repertoire TCRs were checked for matches against a reference library of SARS-CoV-2-specific TCRs that had been generated using the MIRA antigen-specificity platform. Breadth meant the fraction of unique TCRs that were SARS-CoV-2-associated, whereas depth meant the fraction of total T cells that were SARS-CoV-2-associated. Using the MIRA data, each spike-specific TCR was assigned both to the spike region to which the TCR was reactive and to a CD4 or CD8 class. Log10-transformed breadth and depth values were compared by one-way ANOVA with Sidak's multiple comparisons tests. TCRdb mirrors the immuneACCESS table, restricted to in-frame sequences. Some clones are absent from its copies; in checked studies, under half trace to an unresolved V gene, and the reason for the others is unknown. For V, J and clone size, that table is used; D and trimming come from the DNA. This sample holds 210,000 or so clones; roughly 94% were observed only once. The ten most abundant clones make up around 1.5% of the sample.

The time point label corresponds to: about 28 days (+/-7) after the second vaccine dose. The treatment or condition label corresponds to: meningococcal conjugate vaccine given as trial control. The vaccinee samples were drawn from two UK trials, COV001 and COV002, one of which was a single-blind randomized controlled phase 2/3 trial testing AZD1222 (ChAdOx1 nCoV-19) in healthy adults. For TCRbeta chain sequencing, PBMC samples were collected from trial participants at day 0 and at day 28 after the second dose. The receptor's source is an adult who received the MenACWY meningococcal vaccine as a control. The specimen comprised peripheral blood, sampled 28 days after the second dose of the MenACWY control vaccine. The rearrangement combines TRBV7-9 with TRBJ2-1, and 7 junction bases match TRBD1. DNA sequence: TGTGCCAGCAGATCCACCGGGACAGCTGAAGGGGAGCAGTTCTTC. It is translated as CASRSTGTAEGEQFF.